Below are 22 T cell receptor beta chains sequenced from a single sample in a study of blood T cell repertoires in COVID-19. Sequencing used immunoSEQ multiplex PCR; TCRdb keeps in-frame clones, though not all of them. The data show around 200,000 clones, around nine tenths seen once. Specimen: peripheral blood. Source of these receptors: a woman aged 18-29 years who had recovered from COVID-19.

The rearrangement links TRBV6-2 or TRBV6-3 to TRBJ1-5, with 9 bases aligning to TRBD1. This CDR3 is 16 amino acids long. Germline CDR1 and CDR2: MNHEY and SVGEGT. V lost 2 bases, J lost 3 bases, and 5 bases stayed unmatched. In DNA form, the CDR3 reads TGTGCCAGCAGTTACGGGACAGGGCTTATCAATCAGCCCCAGCATTTT. Protein sequence: CASSYGTGLINQPQHF.

The chain couples TRBV7-8 to TRBJ1-2; 8 positions agree with TRBD1. CDR1 is SGHVS and CDR2 is FQNEAQ in the germline V gene. V lost 7 bases to trimming and J lost 0 bases; unmatched junction nucleotides: 4. This CDR3 comprises 14 residues. The CDR3 protein is CASTTGQANYGYTF. CDR3 DNA sequence: TGTGCCAGCACGACGGGACAGGCTAACTATGGCTACACCTTC.

The genes are TRBV5-1 and TRBJ2-1; D might be TRBD2 (6 bases). The germline V gene has CDR1 SGHRS and CDR2 YFSETQ. Trimming removed 0 bases at V and 8 bases at J, with 21 bases between. The CDR3 length is 17 residues. DNA for the CDR3: TGCGCCAGCAGCTTGGCCTCCCGAGGCCGCGGGAACGATGAGCAGTTCTTC. This gives the protein CASSLASRGRGNDEQFF. The whole variable domain, filled in from reference TRBV5-1 and TRBJ2-1, reads KAGVTQTPRYLIKTRGQQVTLSCSPISGHRSVSWYQQTPGQGLQFLFEYFSETQRNKGNFPGRFSGRQFSNSRSEMNVSTLELGDSALYLCASSLASRGRGNDEQFFGPGTRLTVL.

This chain connects TRBV7-9 to TRBJ2-7; possibly TRBD1 for D (6 bases). Trimming removed 2 bases at V and 0 bases at J, with 14 bases between. The germline V gene encodes CDR1 SEHNR and CDR2 FQNEAQ (reference sequence). The CDR3 extends over 16 amino acids. Here the CDR3 DNA reads TGTGCCAGCAGCTTAAACACAGGGTCGAGCTCCTACGAGCAGTACTTC. The encoded protein is CASSLNTGSSSYEQYF.

The rearrangement links TRBV7-2 to TRBJ2-3, with 8 bases matching TRBD2. This CDR3 has 18 residues. Trimming took 1 base from V and 1 from J; bases not matched to a gene: 10. Germline V gene lookup returns CDR1 SGHTA and CDR2 FQGNSA. The CDR3 spells CASSLEWRGGYRTDTQYF. The DNA for the CDR3 is TGTGCCAGCAGCTTAGAATGGCGCGGGGGGTATCGCACAGATACGCAGTATTTT.

The chain links TRBV4-1 to TRBJ1-6, with a weak D call TRBD1 (6 bases). V dropped 0 bases and J dropped 8 bases, with 11 bases sitting between them. From germline, CDR1 is MGHRA and CDR2 YSYEKL. This CDR3 has 15 amino acids. CDR3: CASSQEDSPYSPLHF. The CDR3, as DNA: TGCGCCAGCAGCCAAGAGGACAGTCCTTATTCACCCCTCCACTTT.

The chain is built from TRBV6-5 and TRBJ1-3, with 7 bases lining up with TRBD1. The ends lost 4 bases at V and 2 bases at J; junction bases unmatched: 2. The CDR3 extends over 14 amino acids. Per germline, CDR1 MNHEY and CDR2 SVGAGI. The CDR3 nucleotides are TGTGCCAGCAGTTCTACAGGGGCTGGAAACACCATATATTTT. This gives the protein CASSSTGAGNTIYF.

This rearrangement joins TRBV19 to TRBJ1-1; TRBD1 matches at 7 bases. V dropped 5 bases and J dropped 0; count of bases not matched to a gene: 6. Germline V gene sequence: CDR1 LNHDA, CDR2 SQIVND (reference sequence). This CDR3 is built from 15 residues. The chain's CDR3 is CASSGRTGLNTEAFF. DNA of the CDR3: TGTGCCAGTAGTGGACGGACAGGCCTGAACACTGAAGCTTTCTTT.

The genes are TRBV5-4 and TRBJ2-7; D uncertain. The CDR3 spans 13 residues. The germline gives CDR1 SGHNT, CDR2 YYREEE (reference sequence). V was cut by 1 base and J by 0 bases, with 5 bases left in between. Here the CDR3 reads CASSLWLSYEQYF. CDR3 sequence (DNA): TGTGCCAGCAGCTTGTGGCTCTCCTACGAGCAGTACTTC.

The V call is TRBV6-2 or TRBV6-3, the J call TRBJ2-5, with D possibly TRBD1 on 5 matching bases. V was pared by 0 bases and J by 6 bases, with 11 bases between. The CDR3 has 14 residues. In germline, CDR1 is MNHEY, CDR2 SVGEGT. CDR3 region: CASSYSGRVQTQYF. CDR3 DNA: TGTGCCAGCAGTTACTCGGGCAGGGTGCAGACCCAGTACTTC.

This chain connects TRBV4-1 to TRBJ1-3; no reliable D call. The V gene's germline CDR1 is MGHRA and CDR2 YSYEKL. This CDR3 spans 15 amino acids. Trimming took 4 bases from V and 4 from J, leaving 14 bases between them. CDR3 coding DNA: TGCGCCAGCAGCCTCCCCAGGCCTCAGGGAAACACCATATATTTT. Protein: CASSLPRPQGNTIYF.

This chain uses TRBV29-1 with TRBJ2-1; 8 bases are a match to TRBD1. The CDR3 has 14 residues. Germline V lookup: CDR1 SQVTM, CDR2 ANQGSEA. The V segment lost 6 bases and the J segment 0 bases; nucleotides outside the gene matches: 4. This CDR3 is CSVRDRSSYNEQFF. Written as DNA, the CDR3 is TGCAGCGTGAGGGACAGGAGCTCCTACAATGAGCAGTTCTTC.

There are a few counts of this clone. The V and J genes are TRBV11-2 and TRBJ2-1, with 11 bases that match TRBD2. The CDR3 contains 18 residues. CDR1 and CDR2 (germline): SGHAT, FQNNGV. The trim removed 4 bases at V and 0 bases at J, leaving 8 bases unmatched. CDR3: CASSYATSGKSSYNEQFF. CDR3 nucleotide sequence: TGTGCCAGCAGCTATGCGACTAGCGGGAAGAGCTCCTACAATGAGCAGTTCTTC. The full variable domain, in which reference TRBV11-2 and TRBJ2-1 provide the parts outside the CDR3, is EAGVAQSPRYKIIEKRQSVAFWCNPISGHATLYWYQQILGQGPKLLIQFQNNGVVDDSQLPKDRFSAERLKGVDSTLKIQPAKLEDSAVYLCASSYATSGKSSYNEQFFGPGTRLTVL.

This chain joins TRBV14 and TRBJ1-1; 7 bases align to TRBD1. Germline CDR1 reads SGHDN; CDR2 reads FVKESK. The CDR3 extends over 15 amino acids. Trimming took 4 bases from V and 4 from J; bases not matched to a gene: 9. CDR3 residues: CASSPFQGGFTEAFF. CDR3 DNA: TGTGCCAGCAGCCCGTTCCAGGGGGGATTCACTGAAGCTTTCTTT.

J is TRBJ1-2 and V is TRBV7-2; 10 bases map to TRBD1. The CDR3 consists of 18 residues. The V gene end was trimmed by 3 bases and the J gene end by 3 bases; junction bases not matched to a gene: 13. The germline V gene has CDR1 SGHTA and CDR2 FQGNSA. The CDR3 is CASSLVRGTGASHYGYTF. Here the CDR3 DNA reads TGTGCCAGCAGCTTGGTGCGCGGGACAGGGGCGTCCCACTATGGCTACACCTTC. Together with reference TRBV7-2 and TRBJ1-2, the CDR3 gives the full variable domain: GAGVSQSPSNKVTEKGKDVELRCDPISGHTALYWYRQSLGQGLEFLIYFQGNSAPDKSGLPSDRFSAERTGGSVSTLTIQRTQQEDSAVYLCASSLVRGTGASHYGYTFGSGTRLTVV.

The chain is built from TRBV25-1 and TRBJ2-4, with TRBD1 matching over 9 bases. V shed 4 bases, J shed 0 bases, and the junction held 4 bases outside the gene matches. CDR1 and CDR2 from the germline V gene are MGHDK and SYGVNS. This CDR3 is 16 amino acids long. CDR3 residues: CASSAGTGKAKNIQYF. CDR3 nucleotides: TGTGCCAGCAGTGCGGGGACAGGGAAAGCCAAAAACATTCAGTACTTC.

V usage is TRBV27 and J usage is TRBJ1-3; 7 bases align to TRBD1. With 6 bases clipped from V and 0 bases from J, the junction kept 8 bases outside the gene matches. Germline CDR1 MNHEY, CDR2 SMNVEV (reference sequence). This CDR3 contains 16 residues. This CDR3 is CASSPGDRFSGNTIYF. The CDR3 nucleotides are TGTGCCAGCAGCCCGGGGGACAGATTCTCTGGAAACACCATATATTTT.

The rearrangement joins TRBV7-2 to TRBJ2-7; the D gene is possibly TRBD1 (6 bases). This CDR3 contains 13 residues. With 2 bases removed from V and 3 bases from J, the gap between germline ends came to 8 bases. Germline lookup yields CDR1 SGHTA and CDR2 FQGNSA. CDR3 residues: CASSLNRDYEQYF. CDR3 in DNA: TGTGCCAGCAGCTTAAACAGGGACTACGAGCAGTACTTC.

The count of this clone is one. This rearrangement joins TRBV20-1 to TRBJ2-1; 7 bases are a match to TRBD2. V lost 3 bases and J lost 3; bases outside the gene matches: 11. Germline V gene data show CDR1 as DFQATT and CDR2 as SNEGSKA (reference sequence). This CDR3 region has 16 residues. The CDR3 loop is CSASSLASGYYNEQFF. The CDR3 DNA sequence: TGCAGTGCTAGTTCCTTGGCTAGCGGATACTACAATGAGCAGTTCTTC.

The chain employs TRBV2 and TRBJ1-2, with 10 positions matching TRBD1. The CDR3 is 15 amino acids. Trimming removed 4 bases from V and 8 bases from J; junction bases left unmatched: 10. The germline gives CDR1 SNHLY, CDR2 FYNNEI. CDR3 residues: CASSGGGDRGQGYTF. The CDR3 DNA reads as TGTGCCAGCAGTGGGGGAGGGGACAGGGGACAAGGCTACACCTTC.

This clone was counted once. The chain uses TRBV30 and TRBJ1-6; 9 nucleotides align to TRBD1. CDR1 is GTSNPN, CDR2 SVGIG, per germline (reference sequence). CDR3 length: 17 residues. V trimming: 2 bases; J trimming: 6 bases; junction bases outside the gene matches: 11. The CDR3 reads CAWSIGTGGRINSPLHF. CDR3 coding DNA: TGTGCCTGGAGTATAGGAACAGGGGGCCGTATTAATTCACCCCTCCACTTT.

Only one count was recorded for this clone. This sequence joins TRBV7-2 and TRBJ1-3, with D unresolved. Germline V gives CDR1 SGHTA, CDR2 FQGNSA. This CDR3 has 15 amino acids. V was clipped by 2 bases and J by 4 bases, with 12 bases between them. The CDR3 sequence: CASSLTRPSGNTIYF. Here the CDR3 DNA reads TGTGCCAGCAGCTTAACGCGCCCCTCCGGAAACACCATATATTTT.